This T cell receptor (beta chain) was found in a study of blood T cell repertoires in COVID-19. Study-wide background: The United States, Italy and Spain were the sources of the acute and convalescent COVID-19 samples. Sources were T cells, B-cell-depleted T cells, or PBMCs; the material itself was cDNA or gDNA.

CDR3 length: 18 residues. In germline, CDR1 is SGHVS, CDR2 FQNEAQ. The V end was cut by 5 bases, the J end by 3 bases, with 23 bases between. Authors' data handling: Amplified reference gene primers provided the basis for estimating nucleated cell counts. The repertoire was sequenced with immunoSEQ multiplex PCR; TCRdb's copy has only in-frame clones and lacks some. V and J calls plus clone size are reproduced from that table; the DNA served to infer D and trimming. This sample has 250,000 to 350,000 clones, with around 87% found just once. The sequence came from a woman between 45 and 65 years old who had recovered from COVID-19. The gene calls are TRBV7-8 and TRBJ2-1; D possibly corresponds to TRBD2 (6 bases). Sequences were obtained from peripheral blood. The CDR3 spells CASSPLEGLYGVYNEQFF. DNA of the CDR3: TGTGCCAGCAGCCCACTCGAGGGACTCTACGGCGTCTACAATGAGCAGTTCTTC.